This entry describes one T cell receptor (beta chain). The sample originates from a study of T cell changes during pregnancy in multiple sclerosis. Measured with immunoSEQ multiplex PCR; TCRdb has only the in-frame clones, and not every one. The table shows around 92,000 clones, with 90% to 95% occurring only once. Trimming at V came to 6 bases and at J to 5 bases, leaving 4 bases not matched to a gene. Germline V CDR1 and CDR2: LNHDA, SQIVND (reference sequence). This CDR3 has 14 amino acids. The source of this sequence is a female donor with multiple sclerosis, enrolled in a pregnancy study. This sample comprised peripheral blood, obtained in the first trimester of pregnancy. The chain employs TRBV19 and TRBJ1-5; 10 bases agree with TRBD1. CDR3 in amino acids: CASSLGTGDQPQHF. CDR3 nucleotide sequence: TGTGCCAGTAGCCTCGGGACAGGGGATCAGCCCCAGCATTTT.